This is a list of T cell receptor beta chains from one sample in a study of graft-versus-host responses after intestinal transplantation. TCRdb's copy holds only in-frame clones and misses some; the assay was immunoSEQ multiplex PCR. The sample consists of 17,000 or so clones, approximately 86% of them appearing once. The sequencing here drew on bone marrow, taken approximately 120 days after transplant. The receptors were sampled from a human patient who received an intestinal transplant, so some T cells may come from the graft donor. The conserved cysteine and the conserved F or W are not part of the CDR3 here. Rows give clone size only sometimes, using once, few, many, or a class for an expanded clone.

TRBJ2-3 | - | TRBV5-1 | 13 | ASSLEPGATDTQY
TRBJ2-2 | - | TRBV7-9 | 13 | ASSPGLAGAGELF
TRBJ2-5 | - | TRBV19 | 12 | ASSSYSGLKTQY
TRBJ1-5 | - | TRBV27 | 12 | ASSFAQSNQPQH
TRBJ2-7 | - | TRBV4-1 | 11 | ASSQAGRYEQY
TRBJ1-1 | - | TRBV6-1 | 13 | ASSAPGPGYTEAF
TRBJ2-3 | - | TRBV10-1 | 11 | ASSGGARDTQY
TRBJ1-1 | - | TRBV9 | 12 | ASMPGGWGTEAF
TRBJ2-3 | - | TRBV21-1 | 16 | ASSQRGVRHPSTDTQY
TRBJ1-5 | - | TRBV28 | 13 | ASNPGGYSNQPQH
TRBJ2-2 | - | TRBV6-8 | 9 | ASSPNGELF
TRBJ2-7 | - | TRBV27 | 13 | ASSVGVVGPYEQY
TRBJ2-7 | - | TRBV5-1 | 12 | ASSQGTYRYEQY
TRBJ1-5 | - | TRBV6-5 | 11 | ASSDTYNQPQH
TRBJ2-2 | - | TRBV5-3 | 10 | ASSGWTGELF
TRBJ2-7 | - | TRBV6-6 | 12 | ASSTQGTNDEQY
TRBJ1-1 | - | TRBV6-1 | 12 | ASSLQGGRVEAF
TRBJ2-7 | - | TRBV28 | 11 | ASSWTSGNQQY
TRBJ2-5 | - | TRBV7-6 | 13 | ASSRTGGYQETQY
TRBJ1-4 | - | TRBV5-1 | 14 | ASSLEGARANEKLF
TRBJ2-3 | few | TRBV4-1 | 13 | ASSPRGGSTDTQY
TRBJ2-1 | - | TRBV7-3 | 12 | ASSLENSGSEQF
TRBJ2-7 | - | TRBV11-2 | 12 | ASSLGGGSYEQY
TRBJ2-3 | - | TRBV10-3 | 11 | AISSVRTDTQY
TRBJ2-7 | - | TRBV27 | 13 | ASGWSSGSSYEQY
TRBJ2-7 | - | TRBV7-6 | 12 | ASSQGQGPYEQY
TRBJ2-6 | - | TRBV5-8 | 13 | ASSPRLSGANVLT
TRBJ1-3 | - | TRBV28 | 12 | ASSLSNSGNTIY
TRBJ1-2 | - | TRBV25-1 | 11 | ASSESGGYGYT
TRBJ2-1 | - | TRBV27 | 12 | ATSKTRMYNEQF
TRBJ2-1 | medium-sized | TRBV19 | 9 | ASSSWDEQF
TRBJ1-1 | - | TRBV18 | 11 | ASSPRLNTEAF
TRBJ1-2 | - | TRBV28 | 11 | ASSLLGASGYT
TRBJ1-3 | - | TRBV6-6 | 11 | ASSWGSGNTIY
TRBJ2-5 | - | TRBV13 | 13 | ASSLGLRGKETQY
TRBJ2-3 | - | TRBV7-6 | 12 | ASSSGEHTDTQY
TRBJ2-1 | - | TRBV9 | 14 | ASSLHEGSSYNEQF